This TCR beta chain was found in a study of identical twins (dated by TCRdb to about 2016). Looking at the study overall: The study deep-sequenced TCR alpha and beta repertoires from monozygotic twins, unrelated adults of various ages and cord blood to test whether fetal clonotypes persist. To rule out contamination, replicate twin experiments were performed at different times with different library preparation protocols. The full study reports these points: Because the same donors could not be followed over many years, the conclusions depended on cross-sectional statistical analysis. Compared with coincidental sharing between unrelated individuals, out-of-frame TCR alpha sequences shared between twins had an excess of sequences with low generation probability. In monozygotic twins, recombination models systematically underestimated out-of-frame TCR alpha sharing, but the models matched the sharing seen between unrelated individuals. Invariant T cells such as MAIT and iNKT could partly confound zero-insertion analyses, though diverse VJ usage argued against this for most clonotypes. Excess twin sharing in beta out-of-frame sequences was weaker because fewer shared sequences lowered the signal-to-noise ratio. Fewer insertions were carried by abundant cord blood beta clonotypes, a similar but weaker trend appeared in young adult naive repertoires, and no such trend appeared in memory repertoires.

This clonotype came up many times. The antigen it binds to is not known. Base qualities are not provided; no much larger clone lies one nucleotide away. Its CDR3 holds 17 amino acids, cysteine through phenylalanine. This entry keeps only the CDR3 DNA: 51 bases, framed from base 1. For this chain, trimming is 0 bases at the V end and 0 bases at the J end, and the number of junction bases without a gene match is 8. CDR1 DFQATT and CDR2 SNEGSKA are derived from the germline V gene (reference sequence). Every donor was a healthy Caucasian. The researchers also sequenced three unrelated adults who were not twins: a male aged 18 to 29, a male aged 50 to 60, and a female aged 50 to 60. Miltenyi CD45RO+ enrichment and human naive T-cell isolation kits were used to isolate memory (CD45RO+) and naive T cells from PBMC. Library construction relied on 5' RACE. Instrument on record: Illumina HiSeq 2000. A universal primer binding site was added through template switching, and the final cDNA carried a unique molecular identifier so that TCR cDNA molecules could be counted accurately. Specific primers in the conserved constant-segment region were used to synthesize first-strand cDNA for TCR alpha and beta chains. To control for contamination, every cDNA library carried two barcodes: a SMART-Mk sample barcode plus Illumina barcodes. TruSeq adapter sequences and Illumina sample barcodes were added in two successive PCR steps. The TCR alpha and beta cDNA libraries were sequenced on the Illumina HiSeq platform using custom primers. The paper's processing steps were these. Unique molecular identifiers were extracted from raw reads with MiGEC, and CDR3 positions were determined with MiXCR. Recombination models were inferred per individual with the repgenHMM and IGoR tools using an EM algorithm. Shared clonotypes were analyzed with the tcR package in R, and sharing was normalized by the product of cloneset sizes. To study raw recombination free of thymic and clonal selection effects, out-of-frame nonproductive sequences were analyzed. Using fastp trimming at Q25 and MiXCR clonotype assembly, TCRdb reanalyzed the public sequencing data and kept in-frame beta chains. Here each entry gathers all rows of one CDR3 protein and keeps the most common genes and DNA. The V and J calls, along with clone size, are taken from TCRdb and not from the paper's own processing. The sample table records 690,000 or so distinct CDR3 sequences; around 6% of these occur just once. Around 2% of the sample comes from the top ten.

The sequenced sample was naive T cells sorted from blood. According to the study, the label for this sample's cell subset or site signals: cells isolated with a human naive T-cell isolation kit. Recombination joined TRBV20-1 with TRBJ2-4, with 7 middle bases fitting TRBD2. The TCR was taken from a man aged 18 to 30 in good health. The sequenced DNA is TGCAGTGCTAGAGAGACTCGGGGGGTGCAAGCCAAAAACATTCAGTACTTC. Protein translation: CSARETRGVQAKNIQYF.